A single sample gave rise to the 3 T cell receptor beta chains below, sequenced in a study of breast tumors, draining lymph nodes, adjacent tissues. TCRdb ran MiXCR on the multiplex PCR reads and lists one entry per CDR3 protein. Among some 130,000 distinct CDR3 sequences, 20% were seen once, and the ten largest hold roughly 4%. The lymph nodes were axillary draining lymph nodes from breast cancer patients. The specimen sequenced was axillary lymph node tissue. The source of these receptors is a female donor with breast cancer. Some clones in this sample may be carry-over from other donors' samples.

Ten or more counts support this clonotype. CDR3 residues: CAWSVGGASYEQYF. The CDR3, as DNA: TGTGCCTGGAGTGTAGGCGGGGCCTCCTACGAGCAGTACTTC. The chain carries TRBV30 and TRBJ2-7; D perhaps matches TRBD2 (6 bases). The CDR3 has 14 amino acids. Germline loops: CDR1 GTSNPN, CDR2 SVGIG (reference sequence). Deletions cut 0 bases from V and 0 bases from J, with 9 bases between.

The chain links TRBV28 to TRBJ2-2; 8 bases are shared with TRBD1. CDR1 MDHEN and CDR2 SYDVKM come from the germline V gene. With V trimmed by 5 bases and J by 6 bases, 11 bases remained unmatched. CDR3 size: 16 residues. CDR3 region: CASSGRTGRDAGELFF. CDR3 coding DNA: TGTGCCAGCAGTGGCAGGACAGGGCGGGACGCCGGGGAGCTGTTTTTT.

Of note for this clonotype: Being one base from a much bigger clone, this may be a read error. This sequence joins TRBV5-1 and TRBJ2-3; D may be TRBD1 or TRBD2 (5 bases each). The CDR3 is 15 amino acids. CDR1 and CDR2 (germline): SGHRS, YFSETQ. The CDR3 here is CASSPGDRSTDTRYF. Here the CDR3 DNA reads TGCGCCAGCAGCCCCGGGGACCGGAGCACAGATACGCGGTATTTT.